This TCR beta chain was sequenced for a study of blood T cell repertoires in COVID-19. Study context: Samples taken during acute and convalescent COVID-19 were collected in the United States, Italy and Spain. PBMCs, B-cell-depleted T cells, or T cells provided the cDNA or gDNA that made up the material.

The trim removed 0 bases at V and 8 bases at J, leaving 2 bases unmatched. This CDR3 has 13 residues. Germline loops: CDR1 SGDLS, CDR2 YYNGEE. Original handling: The authors estimated nucleated cell counts from reference gene primer amplification. Method: immunoSEQ multiplex PCR; TCRdb's copy keeps in-frame clones and lacks some. Clonal size and the V and J genes are those of that table, whereas D and trimming came from the DNA. The sample lists some 99,000 clones; roughly 86% were seen once. This sequence joins TRBV9 and TRBJ2-1; TRBD2 agrees at 7 bases. The sequencing sample was made of peripheral blood. This clonotype was sampled from a woman aged 55 to 70 in a cohort sampled during active or convalescent COVID-19. CDR3 amino acids: CASSVGLADEQFF. DNA of the CDR3: TGTGCCAGCAGCGTAGGTCTAGCGGATGAGCAGTTCTTC.